The subject of this entry is one T cell receptor (beta chain). This record comes from a study of technical replicates of blood from a few donors. Trimming shortened V by 0 bases and J by 2 bases, and 11 bases separated the two germline ends. Germline CDR1 SEHNR, CDR2 FQNEAQ (reference sequence). The CDR3 contains 15 residues. Only in-frame clones appear in the TCRdb table, and some are missing; sequencing was by immunoSEQ multiplex PCR. The profile shows 60,000 to 90,000 clones, around 97% of them singletons. The receptor's source is a human donor in good health. V gene TRBV7-9 combines with J gene TRBJ2-7; D unclear. Sequencing was done on a sample of T cells isolated from PBMCs. CDR3 DNA: TGTGCCAGCAGCTTAGCGTCGCGGCCAGCCTACGAGCAGTACTTC. Translating gives CASSLASRPAYEQYF.